This T cell receptor beta chain stems from a study of response to subunit inactivated influenza vaccine. V shed 0 bases, J shed 1 base, and the junction held 15 bases outside the gene matches. This CDR3 is built from 20 residues. Germline assignment: CDR1 MGHRA and CDR2 YSYEKL. TCRdb recomputed calls from the RT-PCR reads with MiXCR, one row per CDR3 protein. The sample shows approximately 200,000 distinct CDR3 sequences, approximately 15% of them seen only once. This clonotype turned up a few times. The starting material was CD8+ T cells sorted from PBMCs, obtained 5 days after vaccination. The sequence was obtained from a man between 45 and 60 years old who received an inactivated influenza vaccine. The chain carries TRBV4-1 and TRBJ2-5; 9 positions agree with TRBD2. The CDR3 loop reads CASSQETLRLAGMGQETQYF. The CDR3 DNA sequence: TGCGCCAGCAGCCAAGAAACTTTGAGGCTAGCGGGGATGGGCCAAGAGACCCAGTACTTC.